The rows below give T cell receptor beta chains drawn from one sample of a study of cytomegalovirus exposure and HLA in healthy donors. TCRdb keeps only in-frame clones here, not all; method: immunoSEQ multiplex PCR. The table shows about 150,000 clones, with around 72% occurring only once. Specimen: PBMCs. These receptors were collected from a man in his forties or fifties in good health and CMV-seronegative. CDR3s include the opening cysteine and the closing phenylalanine or tryptophan. Fields, in order: J gene, V gene, D gene, clone size, CDR3 protein, CDR3 DNA. A D gene is named only where the DNA matches it firmly. For some rows the clone size is stated as once, few or many, or as a class when expanded; others skip it.

j_call: TRBJ2-3
v_call: TRBV9
d_call: TRBD1
clone_size: -
cdr3_aa: CASSVADRTSTDTQYF
cdr3_nt: TGTGCCAGCAGCGTAGCGGACAGGACTAGCACAGATACGCAGTATTTT

j_call: TRBJ2-2
v_call: TRBV19
d_call: TRBD2
clone_size: few
cdr3_aa: CASNAAGLGGRGELFF
cdr3_nt: TGTGCCAGTAACGCCGCGGGACTAGGGGGACGGGGGGAGCTGTTTTTT

j_call: TRBJ1-2
v_call: TRBV2
d_call: -
clone_size: -
cdr3_aa: CASSVLKGGDYGYTF
cdr3_nt: TGTGCCAGCAGTGTCCTAAAGGGGGGGGACTATGGCTACACCTTC

j_call: TRBJ1-1
v_call: TRBV7-2
d_call: -
clone_size: -
cdr3_aa: CASSLRGQMNTEAFF
cdr3_nt: TGTGCCAGCAGCTTAAGAGGACAGATGAACACTGAAGCTTTCTTT

j_call: TRBJ2-3
v_call: TRBV10-3
d_call: TRBD2
clone_size: -
cdr3_aa: CAISTTSGPTDTQYF
cdr3_nt: TGTGCCATCAGTACTACTAGCGGCCCCACAGATACGCAGTATTTT

j_call: TRBJ2-5
v_call: TRBV7-9
d_call: -
clone_size: few
cdr3_aa: CASSLGWQSQETQYF
cdr3_nt: TGTGCCAGCAGCTTAGGCTGGCAGTCACAAGAGACCCAGTACTTC

j_call: TRBJ2-5
v_call: TRBV5-1
d_call: TRBD1
clone_size: -
cdr3_aa: CASSLGDSQETQYF
cdr3_nt: TGCGCCAGCAGCTTGGGGGACAGTCAAGAGACCCAGTACTTC

j_call: TRBJ1-2
v_call: TRBV10-2
d_call: TRBD1
clone_size: -
cdr3_aa: CASGQGNYGYTF
cdr3_nt: TGCGCCAGCGGACAGGGTAACTATGGCTACACCTTC

j_call: TRBJ2-1
v_call: TRBV19
d_call: TRBD2
clone_size: -
cdr3_aa: CASSIVLLAGSGYNEQFF
cdr3_nt: TGTGCCAGTAGTATAGTGCTCCTAGCGGGAAGTGGCTACAATGAGCAGTTCTTC

j_call: TRBJ2-5
v_call: TRBV7-2
d_call: -
clone_size: few
cdr3_aa: CASSFADLSQETQYF
cdr3_nt: TGTGCCAGCAGCTTTGCCGATCTATCTCAAGAGACCCAGTACTTC

j_call: TRBJ1-1
v_call: TRBV2
d_call: -
clone_size: -
cdr3_aa: CASSEAQGTEAFF
cdr3_nt: TGTGCCAGCAGTGAGGCCCAGGGCACTGAAGCTTTCTTT

j_call: TRBJ1-3
v_call: TRBV2
d_call: -
clone_size: -
cdr3_aa: CATRQASGNTIYF
cdr3_nt: TGTGCCACCCGACAGGCCTCTGGAAACACCATATATTTT

j_call: TRBJ2-7
v_call: TRBV9
d_call: -
clone_size: -
cdr3_aa: CASSARGDPLNYEQYF
cdr3_nt: TGTGCCAGCAGCGCCAGGGGGGATCCCTTGAACTACGAGCAGTACTTC

j_call: TRBJ2-5
v_call: TRBV25-1
d_call: TRBD1
clone_size: once
cdr3_aa: CASSDSRGIRETQYF
cdr3_nt: TGTGCCAGCAGTGACTCCAGGGGGATTAGGGAGACCCAGTACTTC

j_call: TRBJ2-7
v_call: TRBV4-1
d_call: TRBD2
clone_size: few
cdr3_aa: CASSQDITSGRPRYEQYF
cdr3_nt: TGCGCCAGCAGCCAAGATATAACTAGCGGGAGGCCCCGTTACGAGCAGTACTTC

j_call: TRBJ2-3
v_call: TRBV5-4
d_call: TRBD2
clone_size: -
cdr3_aa: CASTLRLAGWDTQYF
cdr3_nt: TGTGCCAGCACCCTGAGGCTAGCGGGATGGGATACGCAGTATTTT

j_call: TRBJ1-4
v_call: TRBV6-1
d_call: TRBD1
clone_size: -
cdr3_aa: CASSSPGGTREKLFF
cdr3_nt: TGTGCCAGCAGTTCACCAGGGGGGACGCGTGAAAAACTGTTTTTT

j_call: TRBJ1-5
v_call: TRBV5-1
d_call: TRBD1
clone_size: -
cdr3_aa: CASSSTGDGNQPQHF
cdr3_nt: TGCGCCAGCAGCTCCACAGGGGATGGCAATCAGCCCCAGCATTTT

j_call: TRBJ1-5
v_call: TRBV23-1
d_call: TRBD1
clone_size: -
cdr3_aa: CASSQSGEDRASNQPQHF
cdr3_nt: TGCGCCAGCAGTCAATCGGGGGAAGACAGGGCCAGCAATCAGCCCCAGCATTTT

j_call: TRBJ2-3
v_call: TRBV6-4
d_call: -
clone_size: -
cdr3_aa: CASSDEASTDTQYF
cdr3_nt: TGTGCCAGCAGTGACGAAGCTAGCACAGATACGCAGTATTTT

j_call: TRBJ2-2
v_call: TRBV6-1
d_call: TRBD1
clone_size: -
cdr3_aa: CASSEPMTGEITGELFF
cdr3_nt: TGTGCCAGCAGTGAACCGATGACAGGGGAGATCACCGGGGAGCTGTTTTTT

j_call: TRBJ2-2
v_call: TRBV9
d_call: -
clone_size: few
cdr3_aa: CASSVTGFGTGELFF
cdr3_nt: TGTGCCAGCAGCGTAACAGGATTCGGCACCGGGGAGCTGTTTTTT